This T cell receptor (beta chain) appears in the sequencing data of a study of graft-versus-host responses after intestinal transplantation. V was cut by 2 bases and J by 13 bases, with 15 bases left in between. The CDR3 is made up of 13 amino acids. Germline assignment: CDR1 SGHAT and CDR2 FQNNGV. Regarding this clone: Its specificity is unknown.

Only in-frame clones appear in the TCRdb table, and some are missing; sequencing was by immunoSEQ multiplex PCR. The table records tens of thousands of clones, approximately 95% of them present only once. The specimen comprised unstimulated CD8+ T cells sorted from spleen or lymph node cells, sampled before transplant. The chain employs TRBV11-2 and TRBJ2-1; no definite D call. This sequence was found in a human donor who was the organ donor for an intestinal transplant. In DNA, the CDR3 is TGTGCCAGCAGCTTAATTAGACTGGGCGACCAGTTCTTC. This sequence encodes CASSLIRLGDQFF.